One sample yielded the 15 T cell receptor beta chains listed below, sequenced in a study of blood T cell repertoires in COVID-19. Clones were read by immunoSEQ multiplex PCR, and TCRdb kept only the in-frame ones, dropping some. The sample lists 150,000 or so clones; around four fifths were seen once. The sequencing sample was made of peripheral blood. The receptors were sampled from a human donor in a cohort sampled during active COVID-19.

CDR3: CAISETTSLNEQFF. The CDR3 DNA sequence: TGTGCCATCAGTGAGACGACTAGCCTTAATGAGCAGTTCTTC. V usage is TRBV10-3 and J usage is TRBJ2-1; 7 bases map to TRBD2. CDR3 length: 14 residues. From germline, CDR1 is ENHRY and CDR2 SYGVKD. J lost 7 bases, V lost 2 bases, and 5 bases had no gene match.

The gene calls are TRBV2 and TRBJ2-2; 10 nucleotides match TRBD2. Germline CDR1 reads SNHLY; CDR2 reads FYNNEI. The CDR3 has 16 residues. V lost 6 bases and J lost 5; bases outside the gene matches: 9. CDR3 coding DNA: TGTGCCAGCAGGCGCCTAGCGGGAGCACGAACCGGGGAGCTGTTTTTT. Residues: CASRRLAGARTGELFF.

V and J are TRBV5-8 and TRBJ1-1; 10 nucleotides agree with TRBD1. V was pared by 0 bases and J by 6 bases, with 8 bases of the junction left unmatched. This CDR3 is 16 amino acids long. Germline values: CDR1 SGHTS, CDR2 YDEGEE. The CDR3 loop is CASSLGVWTGGPEAFF. CDR3 in DNA: TGTGCCAGCAGCTTGGGTGTTTGGACAGGGGGACCTGAAGCTTTCTTT. The full variable domain, completed using reference TRBV5-8 and TRBJ1-1, is EAGVTQSPTHLIKTRGQQATLRCSPISGHTSVYWYQQALGLGLQFLLWYDEGEERNRGNFPPRFSGRQFPNYSSELNVNALELEDSALYLCASSLGVWTGGPEAFFGQGTRLTVV.

This chain joins TRBV4-1 and TRBJ1-5; tentative D call: TRBD1 (5 bases). The germline gives CDR1 MGHRA, CDR2 YSYEKL. The CDR3 runs to 16 residues. Trimming left V 4 bases short and J 8 bases short, with 21 bases between. The CDR3 nucleotides are TGCGCCAGCAGCCCACTGTCGACAGCCTCCTTAGAGCCCCAGCATTTT. This gives the protein CASSPLSTASLEPQHF.

The chain employs TRBV27 and TRBJ1-2, with D possibly being TRBD1 (5 bases). Germline V gene data show CDR1 as MNHEY and CDR2 as SMNVEV (reference sequence). Trimming left V 3 bases short and J 2 bases short, with 22 bases between. CDR3 length equals 18 residues. CDR3 in amino acids: CASSFRVSKFTENYGYTF. CDR3 in DNA: TGTGCCAGCAGTTTCAGGGTCTCCAAATTTACGGAAAACTATGGCTACACCTTC.

The chain joins TRBV24-1 to TRBJ2-3; the match to TRBD2 covers 16 bases. Unmatched junction bases numbered 3, after V lost 3 bases and J lost 4 bases. The germline V gene encodes CDR1 KGHDR and CDR2 SFDVKD. The CDR3 length is 17 residues. CDR3 sequence: CATSDGTSGRGSDTQYF. For the CDR3, the DNA is TGTGCCACCAGTGATGGGACTAGCGGGAGGGGGTCAGATACGCAGTATTTT.

The V and J genes are TRBV6-1 and TRBJ2-1; TRBD2 is a possible D gene (6 bases). The V gene's germline CDR1 is MNHNS and CDR2 SASEGT. Trimming left V 1 base short and J 6 bases short, with 10 bases between. The CDR3 runs 14 residues. The CDR3 region is CASSEVGTFNEQFF. DNA of the CDR3: TGTGCCAGCAGTGAAGTAGGGACTTTCAATGAGCAGTTCTTC.

This chain connects TRBV2 to TRBJ2-3; TRBD2 is a possible D gene (6 bases). Germline V CDR1 and CDR2: SNHLY, FYNNEI. CDR3 length: 16 residues. Trimming stripped 0 bases from V and 0 bases from J, with 10 bases between. The CDR3: CASSEASGPSTDTQYF. CDR3 DNA sequence: TGTGCCAGCAGTGAAGCCAGCGGGCCTAGCACAGATACGCAGTATTTT.

The gene calls are TRBV7-6 and TRBJ2-3; TRBD1 aligns across 7 bases. With 8 bases clipped from V and 4 bases from J, the junction kept 6 bases outside the gene matches. The CDR3 totals 13 residues. CDR1 and CDR2 from the germline V gene are SGHVS and FNYEAQ. The CDR3 region is CASAWGTADTQYF. The CDR3 nucleotides read TGTGCCAGCGCTTGGGGGACAGCAGATACGCAGTATTTT.

The sample holds one count of this clone. The chain recombines TRBV11-2 with TRBJ1-2; D is uncertain. This CDR3 is 14 amino acids long. V lost 0 bases, J lost 3 bases, and 8 bases lay in between. CDR1 and CDR2 from the germline V gene are SGHAT and FQNNGV. CDR3 protein: CASSLDLVDYGYTF. Here the CDR3 DNA reads TGTGCCAGCAGCTTAGATCTAGTTGACTATGGCTACACCTTC.

CDR3 sequence: CASSPDRGEGYTF. In nucleotides, the CDR3 is TGTGCCAGCAGCCCGGACAGGGGTGAAGGCTACACCTTC. The chain has TRBV11-2 and TRBJ1-2, with 9 bases lining up with TRBD1. Trimming cost V 5 bases and J 8 bases; bases outside gene matches: 6. The V gene's germline CDR1 is SGHAT and CDR2 FQNNGV. The CDR3 covers 13 residues.

This clone turned up a few times. The chain carries TRBV3-1 (or the pseudogene TRBV3-2) and TRBJ2-7; D might be TRBD2 (5 bases). CDR1 LGHDT and CDR2 YNNKEL come from the germline V gene (reference sequence). The CDR3 length is 13 residues. Trimming shortened V by 4 bases and J by 2 bases, and 9 bases separated the two germline ends. The CDR3 region has the DNA TGTGCCAGCAGCCTCGGGGTCCCCTACGAGCAGTACTTC. Its protein product is CASSLGVPYEQYF.

This chain connects TRBV24-1 to TRBJ2-1, with D possibly being TRBD1 (7 bases). From germline, CDR1 is KGHDR and CDR2 SFDVKD. Trimming took 10 bases from V and 1 from J, leaving 13 bases between them. The CDR3 length is 14 residues. The CDR3 reads CATEGAQSYNEQFF. Here the CDR3 DNA reads TGTGCCACGGAGGGGGCTCAATCCTACAATGAGCAGTTCTTC.

V is TRBV6-1 and J is TRBJ1-1; D not certain. The germline V gene encodes CDR1 MNHNS and CDR2 SASEGT. Trimming left V 3 bases short and J 1 base short, with 9 bases between. CDR3 length: 14 residues. The CDR3 spells CASSDWRPNTEAFF. The CDR3 DNA follows: TGTGCCAGCAGTGATTGGAGGCCGAACACTGAAGCTTTCTTT.

The rearrangement uses TRBV10-3 and TRBJ2-5; D perhaps matches TRBD2 (5 bases). This CDR3 has 11 residues. Germline CDR1 is ENHRY and CDR2 is SYGVKD. The germline V and J ends were trimmed by 3 bases and 7 bases, with 6 bases remaining between them. In DNA, the CDR3 is TGTGCCATCAGTGATGGAGGGACCCAGTACTTC. Protein sequence: CAISDGGTQYF.